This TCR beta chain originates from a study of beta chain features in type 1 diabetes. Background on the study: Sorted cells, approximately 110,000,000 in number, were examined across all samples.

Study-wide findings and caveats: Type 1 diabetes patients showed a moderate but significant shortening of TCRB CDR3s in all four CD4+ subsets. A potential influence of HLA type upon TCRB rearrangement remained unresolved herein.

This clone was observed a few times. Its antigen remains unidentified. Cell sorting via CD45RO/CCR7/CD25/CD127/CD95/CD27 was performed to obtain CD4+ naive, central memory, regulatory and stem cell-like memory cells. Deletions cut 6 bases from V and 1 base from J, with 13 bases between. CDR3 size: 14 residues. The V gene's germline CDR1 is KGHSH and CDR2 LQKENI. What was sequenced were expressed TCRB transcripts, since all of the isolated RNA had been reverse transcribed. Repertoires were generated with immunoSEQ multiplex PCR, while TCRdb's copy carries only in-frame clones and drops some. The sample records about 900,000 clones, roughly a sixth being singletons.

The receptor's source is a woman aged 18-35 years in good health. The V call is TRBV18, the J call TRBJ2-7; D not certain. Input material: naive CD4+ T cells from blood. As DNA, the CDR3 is TGTGCCAGCTCCCTCCACCAACAGTCCTACGAGCAGTACTTC. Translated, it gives CASSLHQQSYEQYF.